The present T cell receptor (beta chain) was sequenced within a study of synovial regulatory T cells in juvenile arthritis. About the research overall: One patient received methotrexate plus infliximab; one lacked treatment information. General observations from the study: iaTreg cells shared more CDR3 sequences with synovial Tregs than other blood Tregs did. iaTreg TCR repertoires were largely private across patients and partially overlapped synovial Teff and blood CPL.

A remark on this clone: Its specificity is not known.

CDR3 length equals 16 residues. DNA was not recorded. Looked up from germline, CDR1 is SGHTA and CDR2 is FQGNSA. Clones were read by immunoSEQ multiplex PCR, and TCRdb kept only the in-frame ones, dropping some. Found here are around 8,000 clones; the top ten clones hold roughly 1.8%. Median age about 12 years (roughly 2.4-22.9); median disease duration approximately seven years (0.2-19.1). The sequencing input was Treg cells from blood. Subset noted: remaining (HLA-DR-negative) circulating blood Treg cells. This clonotype originated in a donor aged 2-30 years with juvenile idiopathic arthritis. V and J are TRBV7-2 and TRBJ1-1; TCRdb selects TRBD1, and the lack of DNA leaves this call unchecked. The CDR3 here is CASSPSTGASNTEAFF.